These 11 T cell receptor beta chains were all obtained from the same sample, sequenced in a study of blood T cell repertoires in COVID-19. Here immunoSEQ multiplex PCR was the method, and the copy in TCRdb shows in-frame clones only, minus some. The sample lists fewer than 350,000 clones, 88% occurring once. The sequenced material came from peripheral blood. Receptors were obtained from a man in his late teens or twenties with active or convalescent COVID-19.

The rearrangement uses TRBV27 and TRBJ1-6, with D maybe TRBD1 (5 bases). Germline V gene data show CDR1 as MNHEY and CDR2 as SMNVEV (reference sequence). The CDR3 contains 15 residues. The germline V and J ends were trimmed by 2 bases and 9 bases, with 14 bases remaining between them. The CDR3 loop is CASSLGGVRVSPLHF. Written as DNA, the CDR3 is TGTGCCAGCAGTTTAGGGGGGGTTAGAGTTTCACCCCTCCACTTT.

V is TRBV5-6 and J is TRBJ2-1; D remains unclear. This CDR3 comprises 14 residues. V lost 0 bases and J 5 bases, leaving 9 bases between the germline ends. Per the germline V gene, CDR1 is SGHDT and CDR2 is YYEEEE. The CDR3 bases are TGTGCCAGCAGCTTGGCCGGCAGGCACAATGAGCAGTTCTTC. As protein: CASSLAGRHNEQFF.

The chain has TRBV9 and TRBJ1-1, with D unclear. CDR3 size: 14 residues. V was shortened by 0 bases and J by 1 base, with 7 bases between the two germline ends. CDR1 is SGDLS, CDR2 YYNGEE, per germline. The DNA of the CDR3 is TGTGCCAGCAGCGTAGGTCCAGGGAACACTGAAGCTTTCTTT. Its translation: CASSVGPGNTEAFF.

CDR3 nucleotide sequence: TGCGCCAGCAGCCAAGTTTCGGGGGGGCAGCAAGAGACCCAGTACTTC. Its protein product is CASSQVSGGQQETQYF. This rearrangement joins TRBV4-1 to TRBJ2-5; 8 nucleotides align to TRBD2. CDR1 is MGHRA, CDR2 YSYEKL, per germline. The CDR3 length is 16 residues. Losses at the gene ends were 1 base for V and 2 bases for J; bases not matched to a gene: 6.

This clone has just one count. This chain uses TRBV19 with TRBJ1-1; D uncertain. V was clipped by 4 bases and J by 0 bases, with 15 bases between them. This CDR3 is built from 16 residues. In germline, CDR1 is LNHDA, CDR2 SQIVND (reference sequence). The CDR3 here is CASSTYWGGLNTEAFF. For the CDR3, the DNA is TGTGCCAGTAGTACCTACTGGGGAGGGTTGAACACTGAAGCTTTCTTT.

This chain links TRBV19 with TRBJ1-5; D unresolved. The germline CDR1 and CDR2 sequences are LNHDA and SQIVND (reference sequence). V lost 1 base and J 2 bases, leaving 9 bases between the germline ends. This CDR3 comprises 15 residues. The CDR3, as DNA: TGTGCCAGTAGTATAGCGGTTAGTGGCAATCAGCCCCAGCATTTT. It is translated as CASSIAVSGNQPQHF.

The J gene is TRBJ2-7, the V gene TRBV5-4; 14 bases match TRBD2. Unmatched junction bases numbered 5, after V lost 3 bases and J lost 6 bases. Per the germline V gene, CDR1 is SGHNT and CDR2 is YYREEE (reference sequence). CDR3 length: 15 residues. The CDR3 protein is CASSSRLAGGREQYF. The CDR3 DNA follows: TGTGCCAGCAGCTCCCGACTAGCGGGGGGGCGCGAGCAGTACTTC.

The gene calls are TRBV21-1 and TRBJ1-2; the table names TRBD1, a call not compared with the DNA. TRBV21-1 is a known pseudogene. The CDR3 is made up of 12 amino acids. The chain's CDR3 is CASSTDRAGYTF. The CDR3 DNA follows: TGTGCCAGCAGCACCGACAGGGCTGGCTACACCTTC.

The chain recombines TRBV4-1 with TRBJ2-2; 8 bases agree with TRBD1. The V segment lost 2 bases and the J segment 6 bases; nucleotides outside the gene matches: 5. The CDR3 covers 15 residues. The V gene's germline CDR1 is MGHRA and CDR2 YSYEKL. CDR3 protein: CASSQLTGVSGELFF. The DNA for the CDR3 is TGCGCCAGCAGCCAACTGACAGGGGTATCCGGGGAGCTGTTTTTT.

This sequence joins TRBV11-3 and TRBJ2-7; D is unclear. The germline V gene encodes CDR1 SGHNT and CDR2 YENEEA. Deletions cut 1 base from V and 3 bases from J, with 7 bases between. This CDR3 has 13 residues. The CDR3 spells CASSLAYGYEQYF. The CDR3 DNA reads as TGTGCCAGCAGCTTAGCGTACGGCTACGAGCAGTACTTC.

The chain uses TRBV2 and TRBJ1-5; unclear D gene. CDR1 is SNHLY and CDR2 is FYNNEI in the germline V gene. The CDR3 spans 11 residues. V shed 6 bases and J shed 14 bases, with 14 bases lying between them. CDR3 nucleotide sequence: TGTGCCAGCAGCGCGGGTCTACCCAAGCATTTT. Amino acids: CASSAGLPKHF.